The TCR beta chain described here comes from a study of cytomegalovirus exposure and HLA in healthy donors. Points from the study as a whole: Among TCR beta chains of equal frequency, HLA-associated ones were more clonally expanded in a later analysis.

This PCR relied on a set of 60 Vbeta primers and 13 Jbeta primers. Clones were sequenced by immunoSEQ multiplex PCR, and TCRdb holds only the in-frame ones, with some missing. The top ten hold around 15% of the sample, which has about 150,000 clones, roughly 80% seen once. Regarding this clone: Its specificity is unknown.

J gave up 4 bases and V 3 bases, and 4 bases lay outside the gene matches. CDR3 length: 15 residues. Germline V gene sequence: CDR1 SGDLS, CDR2 YYNGEE. This sequence joins TRBV9 and TRBJ1-4; 9 nucleotides line up with TRBD1. The receptor's source is a woman aged 40 to 50 in good health and CMV-seronegative. Sequences were obtained from PBMCs. CDR3 DNA sequence: TGTGCCAGCAGCGGGGGGACAGGGATTAATGAAAAACTGTTTTTT. This gives the protein CASSGGTGINEKLFF.